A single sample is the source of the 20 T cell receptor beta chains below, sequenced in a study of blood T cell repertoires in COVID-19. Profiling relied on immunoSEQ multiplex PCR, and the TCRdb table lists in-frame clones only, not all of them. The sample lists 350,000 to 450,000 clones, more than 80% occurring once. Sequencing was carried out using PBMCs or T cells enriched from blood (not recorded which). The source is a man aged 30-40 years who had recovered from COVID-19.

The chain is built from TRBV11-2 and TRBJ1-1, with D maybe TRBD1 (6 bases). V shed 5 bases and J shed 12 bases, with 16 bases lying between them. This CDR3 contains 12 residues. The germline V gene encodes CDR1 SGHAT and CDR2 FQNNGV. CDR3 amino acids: CASSTDSRSPFF. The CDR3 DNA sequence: TGTGCCAGCAGCACGGACAGCCGATCGCCTTTCTTT.

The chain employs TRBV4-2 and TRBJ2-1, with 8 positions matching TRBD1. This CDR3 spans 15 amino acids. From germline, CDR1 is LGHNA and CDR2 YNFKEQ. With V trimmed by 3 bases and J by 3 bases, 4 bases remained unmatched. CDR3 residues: CASSQGQAGYNEQFF. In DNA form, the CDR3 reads TGTGCCAGCAGCCAGGGACAGGCGGGCTACAATGAGCAGTTCTTC.

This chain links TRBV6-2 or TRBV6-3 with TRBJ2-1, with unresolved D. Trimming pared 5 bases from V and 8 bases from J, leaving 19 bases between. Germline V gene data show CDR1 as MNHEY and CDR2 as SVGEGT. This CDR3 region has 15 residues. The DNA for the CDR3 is TGTGCCAGCAGTGCCGACTCCTTGGGTCTCGATGAGCAGTTCTTC. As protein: CASSADSLGLDEQFF.

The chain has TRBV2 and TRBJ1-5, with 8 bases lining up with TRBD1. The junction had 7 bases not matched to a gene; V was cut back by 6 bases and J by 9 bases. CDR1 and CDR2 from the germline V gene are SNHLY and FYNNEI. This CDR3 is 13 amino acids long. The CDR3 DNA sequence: TGTGCCAGCAGCTACCGGGACAGGAGGCCCCAGCATTTT. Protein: CASSYRDRRPQHF.

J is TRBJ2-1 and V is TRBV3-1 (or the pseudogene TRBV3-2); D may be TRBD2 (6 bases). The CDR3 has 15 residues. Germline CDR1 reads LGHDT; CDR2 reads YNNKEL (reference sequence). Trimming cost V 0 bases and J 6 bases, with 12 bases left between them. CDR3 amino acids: CASSQEQLASNEQFF. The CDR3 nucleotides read TGTGCCAGCAGCCAAGAACAACTAGCCTCCAATGAGCAGTTCTTC.

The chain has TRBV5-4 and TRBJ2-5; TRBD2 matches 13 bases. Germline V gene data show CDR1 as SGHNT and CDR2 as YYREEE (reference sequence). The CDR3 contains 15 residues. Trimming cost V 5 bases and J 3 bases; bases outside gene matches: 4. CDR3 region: CASSPGLAGEETQYF. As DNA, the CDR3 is TGTGCCAGCAGTCCTGGACTAGCGGGAGAAGAGACCCAGTACTTC. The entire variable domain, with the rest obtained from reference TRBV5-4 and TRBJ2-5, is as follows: ETGVTQSPTHLIKTRGQQVTLRCSSQSGHNTVSWYQQALGQGPQFIFQYYREEENGRGNFPPRFSGLQFPNYSSELNVNALELDDSALYLCASSPGLAGEETQYFGPGTRLLVL.

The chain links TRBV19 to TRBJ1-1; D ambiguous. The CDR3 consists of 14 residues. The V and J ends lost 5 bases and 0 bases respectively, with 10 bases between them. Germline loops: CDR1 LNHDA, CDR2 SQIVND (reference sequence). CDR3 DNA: TGTGCCAGTAGTTTCGGTAACTTGAACACTGAAGCTTTCTTT. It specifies CASSFGNLNTEAFF.

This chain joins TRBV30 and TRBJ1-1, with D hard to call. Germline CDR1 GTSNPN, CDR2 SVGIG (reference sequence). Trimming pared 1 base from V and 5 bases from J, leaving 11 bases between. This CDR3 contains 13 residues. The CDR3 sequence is CAWSENIETEAFF. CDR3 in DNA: TGTGCCTGGAGTGAGAATATCGAGACTGAAGCTTTCTTT.

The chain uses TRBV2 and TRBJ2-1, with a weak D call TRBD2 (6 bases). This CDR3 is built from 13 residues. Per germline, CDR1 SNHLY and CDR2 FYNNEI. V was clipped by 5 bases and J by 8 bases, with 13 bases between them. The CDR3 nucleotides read TGTGCCAGCAGTCGGGCTCGGAGGGATGAGCAGTTCTTC. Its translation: CASSRARRDEQFF.

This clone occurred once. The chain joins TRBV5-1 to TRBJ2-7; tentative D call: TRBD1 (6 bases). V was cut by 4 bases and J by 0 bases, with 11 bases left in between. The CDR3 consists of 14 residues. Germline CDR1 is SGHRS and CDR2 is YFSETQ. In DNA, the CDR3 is TGCGCCAGCAGCGGACAGTATAGCTCCTACGAGCAGTACTTC. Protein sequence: CASSGQYSSYEQYF. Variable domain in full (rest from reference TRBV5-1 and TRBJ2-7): KAGVTQTPRYLIKTRGQQVTLSCSPISGHRSVSWYQQTPGQGLQFLFEYFSETQRNKGNFPGRFSGRQFSNSRSEMNVSTLELGDSALYLCASSGQYSSYEQYFGPGTRLTVT.

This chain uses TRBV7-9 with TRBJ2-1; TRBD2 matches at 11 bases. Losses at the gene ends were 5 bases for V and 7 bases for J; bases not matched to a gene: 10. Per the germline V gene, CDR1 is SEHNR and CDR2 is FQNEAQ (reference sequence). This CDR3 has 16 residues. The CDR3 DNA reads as TGTGCCAGCAGCCTTACTAGCGGGAGCCATGTAAATGAGCAGTTCTTC. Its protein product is CASSLTSGSHVNEQFF.

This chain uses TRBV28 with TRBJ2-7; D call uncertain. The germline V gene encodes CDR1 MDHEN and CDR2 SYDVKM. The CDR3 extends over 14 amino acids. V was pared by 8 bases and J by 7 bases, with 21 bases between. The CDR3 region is CASPSPPPSREQYF. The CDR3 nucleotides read TGTGCCAGCCCCTCCCCTCCGCCTTCGAGGGAGCAGTACTTC. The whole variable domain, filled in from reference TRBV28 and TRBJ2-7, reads DVKVTQSSRYLVKRTGEKVFLECVQDMDHENMFWYRQDPGLGLRLIYFSYDVKMKEKGDIPEGYSVSREKKERFSLILESASTNQTSMYLCASPSPPPSREQYFGPGTRLTVT.

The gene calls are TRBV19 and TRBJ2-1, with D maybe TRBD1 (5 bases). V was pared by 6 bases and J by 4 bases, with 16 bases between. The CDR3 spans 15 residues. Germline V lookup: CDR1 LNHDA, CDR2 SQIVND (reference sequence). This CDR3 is CASSNPLGPYNEQFF. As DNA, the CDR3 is TGTGCCAGTAGCAACCCCTTGGGGCCTTACAATGAGCAGTTCTTC.

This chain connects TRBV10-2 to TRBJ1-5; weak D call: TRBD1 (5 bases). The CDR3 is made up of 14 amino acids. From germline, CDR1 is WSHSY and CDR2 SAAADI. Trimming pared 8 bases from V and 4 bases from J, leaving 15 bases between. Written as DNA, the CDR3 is TGCGCCAGCGGGGGAGGGGTCCGGAATCAGCCCCAGCATTTT. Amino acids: CASGGGVRNQPQHF.

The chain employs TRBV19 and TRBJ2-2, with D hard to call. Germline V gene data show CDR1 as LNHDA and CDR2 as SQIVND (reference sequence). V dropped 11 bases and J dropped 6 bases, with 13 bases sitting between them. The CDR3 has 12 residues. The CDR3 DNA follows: TGTGCCGTTCTCTACGCGGCCGGGGAGCTGTTTTTT. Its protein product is CAVLYAAGELFF.

As DNA, the CDR3 is TGTGCCAGCAGCGTAGAGAGGGACAGGGGTTCCGGCTACACCTTC. It yields the protein CASSVERDRGSGYTF. The V gene is TRBV9, the J gene TRBJ1-2; 10 bases match TRBD1. CDR3 size: 15 residues. The J segment lost 8 bases and the V segment lost 0 bases, leaving 7 bases of the junction unmatched. Germline assignment: CDR1 SGDLS and CDR2 YYNGEE.

The CDR3 sequence: CASRGREGFNEQFF. In nucleotides, the CDR3 is TGTGCCAGCAGGGGACGGGAGGGTTTTAATGAGCAGTTCTTC. The chain is built from TRBV6-1 and TRBJ2-1; 8 bases line up with TRBD2. The J segment lost 7 bases and the V segment lost 6 bases, leaving 8 bases of the junction unmatched. The CDR3 spans 14 residues. In germline, CDR1 is MNHNS, CDR2 SASEGT.

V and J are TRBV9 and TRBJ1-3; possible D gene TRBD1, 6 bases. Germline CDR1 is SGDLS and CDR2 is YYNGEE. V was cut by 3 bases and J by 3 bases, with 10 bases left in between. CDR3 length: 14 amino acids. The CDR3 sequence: CASSGVTGGNTIYF. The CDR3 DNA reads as TGTGCCAGCAGCGGAGTGACAGGTGGAAACACCATATATTTT.

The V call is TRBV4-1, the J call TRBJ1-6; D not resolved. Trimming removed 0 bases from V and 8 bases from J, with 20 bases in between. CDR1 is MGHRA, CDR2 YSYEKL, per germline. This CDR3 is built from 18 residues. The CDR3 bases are TGCGCCAGCAGCCAAGAGGGCAGGAGGCGCGGGATGGATTCACCCCTCCACTTT. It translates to CASSQEGRRRGMDSPLHF.

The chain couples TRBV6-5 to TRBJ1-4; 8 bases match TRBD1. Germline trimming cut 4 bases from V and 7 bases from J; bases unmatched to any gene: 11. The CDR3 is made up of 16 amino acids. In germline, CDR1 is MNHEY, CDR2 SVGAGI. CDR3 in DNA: TGTGCCAGCAGTTCCGACAGGGGATTTGTGAGTGAAAAACTGTTTTTT. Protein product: CASSSDRGFVSEKLFF.